These T cell receptor beta chains were read from a single sample in a study of blood T cells in healthy people across ages. Via MiXCR, TCRdb re-called the 5' RACE reads, giving one row per CDR3 protein. This table holds 750,000 to 1,000,000 distinct CDR3 sequences, roughly 28% found once. These records were also assigned to another study, of T cells of mothers and their children.

The sequenced sample consisted of blood. Receptor source: a woman in her 40s in good health. Both conserved end residues are part of each CDR3. The order of the fields is V gene, J gene, D gene, clone size, CDR3 protein, CDR3 DNA. A D gene is named only where the DNA matches it firmly. Clone size, where shown, is once, few, many, or a class for clones that have expanded.

v_call: TRBV12-3/TRBV12-4; j_call: TRBJ2-7; d_call: TRBD1; clone_size: many; cdr3_aa: CASSRDRGLLYEQYF; cdr3_nt: TGTGCCAGCAGTCGCGACAGGGGATTACTCTACGAGCAGTACTTC
v_call: TRBV20-1; j_call: TRBJ1-2; d_call: -; clone_size: many; cdr3_aa: CSAGDGPNYGYTF; cdr3_nt: TGCAGTGCTGGAGACGGTCCTAACTATGGCTACACCTTC
v_call: TRBV5-1; j_call: TRBJ2-3; d_call: -; clone_size: -; cdr3_aa: CASSPLGGDTQYF; cdr3_nt: TGCGCCAGCAGTCCCCTAGGAGGCGATACGCAGTATTTT
v_call: TRBV14; j_call: TRBJ2-7; d_call: -; clone_size: once; cdr3_aa: CASSPTKSYYEQYF; cdr3_nt: TGTGCCAGCAGCCCGACTAAATCCTACTACGAGCAGTACTTC
v_call: TRBV2; j_call: TRBJ1-2; d_call: TRBD1; clone_size: -; cdr3_aa: CASNKQGNYGYTF; cdr3_nt: TGTGCCAGCAACAAACAGGGGAACTATGGCTACACCTTC
v_call: TRBV19; j_call: TRBJ2-7; d_call: TRBD2; clone_size: -; cdr3_aa: CASSAASGGHLEQYF; cdr3_nt: TGTGCCAGTAGTGCGGCTAGCGGGGGCCATTTGGAGCAGTACTTC
v_call: TRBV11-2; j_call: TRBJ2-1; d_call: -; clone_size: few; cdr3_aa: CASSQDSPYNEQFF; cdr3_nt: TGTGCCAGCAGCCAGGACAGCCCCTACAATGAGCAGTTCTTC
v_call: TRBV2; j_call: TRBJ1-6; d_call: -; clone_size: -; cdr3_aa: CASRFRGYNSPLHF; cdr3_nt: TGTGCCAGCAGGTTCCGGGGTTATAATTCACCCCTCCACTTT
v_call: TRBV6-6; j_call: TRBJ2-2; d_call: -; clone_size: few; cdr3_aa: CASSWTGELFF; cdr3_nt: TGTGCCAGCAGTTGGACCGGGGAGCTGTTTTTT
v_call: TRBV29-1; j_call: TRBJ2-7; d_call: -; clone_size: few; cdr3_aa: CSVDAGTSYNEQYF; cdr3_nt: TGCAGCGTTGACGCGGGGACCTCCTACAATGAGCAGTACTTC
v_call: TRBV2; j_call: TRBJ1-5; d_call: TRBD1; clone_size: -; cdr3_aa: CASSRTGGSSNQPQHF; cdr3_nt: TGTGCCAGCAGTCGGACAGGGGGGTCCAGCAATCAGCCCCAGCATTTT
v_call: TRBV7-2; j_call: TRBJ2-5; d_call: TRBD1; clone_size: many; cdr3_aa: CASSRRHIQGFRETQYF; cdr3_nt: TGTGCCAGCAGCCGGCGACATATACAGGGGTTCCGGGAGACCCAGTACTTC
v_call: TRBV6-1; j_call: TRBJ1-1; d_call: -; clone_size: -; cdr3_aa: CASSEEPGENTEAFF; cdr3_nt: TGTGCCAGCAGTGAAGAGCCAGGGGAGAACACTGAAGCTTTCTTT
v_call: TRBV29-1; j_call: TRBJ1-5; d_call: -; clone_size: few; cdr3_aa: CSAGDGGNQPQHF; cdr3_nt: TGCAGCGCTGGGGACGGGGGCAATCAGCCCCAGCATTTT
v_call: TRBV28; j_call: TRBJ1-5; d_call: TRBD1; clone_size: -; cdr3_aa: CASRPGTGIRSKPQHF; cdr3_nt: TGTGCCAGCAGGCCCGGGACAGGGATTCGAAGCAAGCCCCAGCATTTT
v_call: TRBV28; j_call: TRBJ1-2; d_call: TRBD1; clone_size: -; cdr3_aa: CASSGTVNPGGYTF; cdr3_nt: TGTGCCAGCTCCGGGACAGTTAACCCCGGTGGCTACACCTTC
v_call: TRBV7-6; j_call: TRBJ2-3; d_call: -; clone_size: few; cdr3_aa: CASSTRGRTDTQYF; cdr3_nt: TGTGCCAGCAGCACCCGGGGGCGTACAGATACGCAGTATTTT
v_call: TRBV6-1; j_call: TRBJ2-7; d_call: TRBD1; clone_size: many; cdr3_aa: CASSELGGWIESYEQYF; cdr3_nt: TGTGCCAGCAGTGAGTTAGGGGGCTGGATTGAGTCCTACGAGCAGTACTTC
v_call: TRBV12-3/TRBV12-4; j_call: TRBJ1-5; d_call: TRBD1; clone_size: few; cdr3_aa: CASSLAGTGGNQPQHF; cdr3_nt: TGTGCCAGCAGTTTAGCCGGGACAGGGGGCAATCAGCCCCAGCATTTT
v_call: TRBV7-9; j_call: TRBJ2-4; d_call: -; clone_size: -; cdr3_aa: CVSSEYTGLAKNIQYF; cdr3_nt: TGTGTCAGCAGCGAGTATACGGGGCTAGCCAAAAACATTCAGTACTTC
v_call: TRBV7-2; j_call: TRBJ2-1; d_call: -; clone_size: few; cdr3_aa: CASSLEIGGEQFF; cdr3_nt: TGTGCCAGCAGCTTAGAGATCGGGGGTGAGCAGTTCTTC
v_call: TRBV27; j_call: TRBJ2-1; d_call: TRBD2; clone_size: few; cdr3_aa: CASSLSSGESYNEQFF; cdr3_nt: TGTGCCAGCAGTTTATCCAGCGGGGAATCCTACAATGAGCAGTTCTTC
v_call: TRBV7-9; j_call: TRBJ2-1; d_call: TRBD1; clone_size: -; cdr3_aa: CASSTGQGVEQFF; cdr3_nt: TGTGCCAGCAGCACGGGACAGGGGGTTGAGCAGTTCTTC
v_call: TRBV6-2/TRBV6-3; j_call: TRBJ2-3; d_call: TRBD2; clone_size: few; cdr3_aa: CASSLGLAVSTDTQYF; cdr3_nt: TGTGCCAGCAGCTTGGGACTAGCAGTGAGCACAGATACGCAGTATTTT
v_call: TRBV4-3; j_call: TRBJ2-7; d_call: -; clone_size: many; cdr3_aa: CASSQDSSYYEQYF; cdr3_nt: TGCGCCAGCAGCCAAGATTCCAGCTACTACGAGCAGTACTTC
v_call: TRBV14; j_call: TRBJ2-3; d_call: -; clone_size: few; cdr3_aa: CASSQDRPLALVLDTQYF; cdr3_nt: TGTGCCAGCAGCCAAGATCGTCCCCTGGCCCTAGTCTTAGATACGCAGTATTTT
v_call: TRBV2; j_call: TRBJ2-3; d_call: TRBD2; clone_size: -; cdr3_aa: CASSETGGNTDTQYF; cdr3_nt: TGTGCCAGCAGTGAAACGGGGGGGAACACAGATACGCAGTATTTT
v_call: TRBV3-1; j_call: TRBJ2-7; d_call: TRBD1; clone_size: few; cdr3_aa: CASSLGTVPTRGQYF; cdr3_nt: TGTGCCAGCAGCCTGGGGACAGTGCCTACTCGTGGGCAGTACTTC
v_call: TRBV9; j_call: TRBJ1-2; d_call: -; clone_size: -; cdr3_aa: CASSVRPGGGCYGYTF; cdr3_nt: TGTGCCAGCAGCGTCCGGCCGGGTGGGGGGTGCTATGGCTACACCTTC
v_call: TRBV4-1; j_call: TRBJ2-1; d_call: TRBD2; clone_size: many; cdr3_aa: CASSPGLYNEQFF; cdr3_nt: TGCGCCAGCAGCCCGGGACTATACAATGAGCAGTTCTTC
v_call: TRBV9; j_call: TRBJ2-2; d_call: -; clone_size: -; cdr3_aa: CASSAYRAANTGELFF; cdr3_nt: TGTGCCAGCAGCGCCTATAGGGCGGCGAACACCGGGGAGCTGTTTTTT